The 10 T cell receptor beta chains in this list originate from one sample, sequenced in a study of T cells in Graves' hyperthyroidism and ophthalmopathy. There were TCR beta CDR3 regions amplified from RNA transcripts. The HTBI primer set served for first-round RT-PCR of the TCR CDR3. TCRdb independently ran MiXCR on the multiplex PCR reads; one entry per CDR3 protein. The sample includes over 650,000 distinct CDR3 sequences, about 17% of them seen just once. The specimen was blood. These receptors were collected from a man between 18 and 35 years old with Graves' hyperthyroidism.

This clonotype appeared many times. The chain couples TRBV20-1 to TRBJ2-7, with D unclear. V shed 3 bases and J shed 0 bases, with 9 bases lying between them. The V gene's germline CDR1 is DFQATT and CDR2 SNEGSKA (reference sequence). CDR3 length: 13 amino acids. The CDR3 here is CSARGRSSYEQYF. CDR3 nucleotide sequence: TGCAGTGCTAGGGGCAGGAGCTCCTACGAGCAGTACTTC.

The CDR3 nucleotides are TGTGCCAGCTCTGCCCGTTTACCCCGCTCCTCCTATGGCTACACCTTC. Translated: CASSARLPRSSYGYTF. V usage is TRBV6-2 or TRBV6-3 and J usage is TRBJ1-2; no firm D call. V lost 8 bases and J lost 4, with 23 bases in between. Germline CDR1 is MNHEY and CDR2 is SVGEGT. The CDR3 covers 16 residues.

This clonotype was counted many times. This rearrangement joins TRBV28 to TRBJ2-3; D might be TRBD2 (5 bases). This CDR3 is built from 16 residues. Germline-derived CDR1 and CDR2 are MDHEN and SYDVKM. The V and J ends lost 4 bases and 6 bases respectively, with 20 bases between them. The CDR3 spells CASSSLPTDPGDTQYF. CDR3 sequence (DNA): TGTGCCAGCAGTTCCCTACCCACCGACCCGGGGGATACGCAGTATTTT.

This clonotype was observed many times. This sequence joins TRBV12-3 or TRBV12-4 and TRBJ1-5, with D uncertain. The CDR3 runs 14 residues. The V gene lost 3 bases and the J gene lost 7 bases, with 13 bases spanning the gap. DNA for the CDR3: TGTGCCAGCAGTTTCTATAAAGGGAGCCAGCCCCAGCATTTT. As protein: CASSFYKGSQPQHF.

This clonotype has only a few counts. The CDR3 nucleotides read TGCGCCAGCAGCCTCACAGGGCCGGGGAACACTGAAGCTTTCTTT. Protein: CASSLTGPGNTEAFF. This sequence joins TRBV5-1 and TRBJ1-1, with D perhaps TRBD1 (6 bases). CDR3 length: 15 residues. The germline gives CDR1 SGHRS, CDR2 YFSETQ. The V gene lost 4 bases and the J gene lost 1 base, with 14 bases spanning the gap. Complete variable domain (other parts from reference TRBV5-1 and TRBJ1-1): KAGVTQTPRYLIKTRGQQVTLSCSPISGHRSVSWYQQTPGQGLQFLFEYFSETQRNKGNFPGRFSGRQFSNSRSEMNVSTLELGDSALYLCASSLTGPGNTEAFFGQGTRLTVV.

This clonotype was seen many times. The chain links TRBV7-2 to TRBJ2-5, with no clear D. CDR3 length: 15 residues. The V and J ends lost 5 bases and 2 bases respectively, with 15 bases between them. Germline loops: CDR1 SGHTA, CDR2 FQGNSA. The CDR3 region has the DNA TGTGCCAGCAGCCCTGATATAGGAAGACAAGAGACCCAGTACTTC. It is translated as CASSPDIGRQETQYF. Full variable domain (rest looked up from reference TRBV7-2 and TRBJ2-5): GAGVSQSPSNKVTEKGKDVELRCDPISGHTALYWYRQSLGQGLEFLIYFQGNSAPDKSGLPSDRFSAERTGGSVSTLTIQRTQQEDSAVYLCASSPDIGRQETQYFGPGTRLLVL.

As to this clonotype: A much bigger clone sits one base away, suggesting this may be a read error. The V call is TRBV20-1, the J call TRBJ2-3, with TRBD1 matching over 8 bases. V shed 6 bases and J 3 bases; nucleotides not matched to a gene: 8. Per the germline V gene, CDR1 is DFQATT and CDR2 is SNEGSKA (reference sequence). The CDR3 sequence is 14 residues long. Here the CDR3 DNA reads TGCAGTGCGGGGGGCAGGGGGCGGACAGATACGCAGTATTTT. It translates to CSAGGRGRTDTQYF.

This clonotype was detected only a few times. The chain employs TRBV28 and TRBJ1-5; 9 bases match TRBD1. The germline V gene has CDR1 MDHEN and CDR2 SYDVKM. The length of the CDR3 is 18 residues. V was clipped by 4 bases and J by 2 bases; unmatched bases: 12. The DNA for the CDR3 is TGTGCCAGCAGTTCCACCGGGACAGGGAGAAATGGCAATCAGCCCCAGCATTTT. It codes for CASSSTGTGRNGNQPQHF.

The chain uses TRBV19 and TRBJ2-6, with 8 bases matching TRBD1. In germline, CDR1 is LNHDA, CDR2 SQIVND (reference sequence). V lost 8 bases to trimming and J lost 0 bases; unmatched junction nucleotides: 6. This CDR3 has 16 residues. CDR3 protein: CASLGQVRSGANVLTF. The CDR3 DNA reads TGTGCCAGTTTGGGACAGGTCCGCTCTGGGGCCAACGTCCTGACTTTC.

In this sample, this clonotype turned up a few times. The chain has TRBV6-2 or TRBV6-3 and TRBJ1-1; tentative D call: TRBD1 (6 bases). The V end lost 10 bases, the J end lost 6 bases, and 12 bases lay between the germline ends. The CDR3 runs to 11 residues. Germline CDR1 is MNHEY and CDR2 is SVGEGT. CDR3: CATARGAEAFF. The CDR3, as DNA: TGTGCCACCGCCAGGGGAGCTGAAGCTTTCTTT.